This T cell receptor beta chain came from a study of shared clonotypes between healthy human individuals. The repertoire was sequenced with immunoSEQ multiplex PCR; TCRdb's copy has only in-frame clones and lacks some. The repertoire includes more than 500,000 clones, about 96% of them detected once, and about 0.064% sits in the top ten. Splitting the CD4+ cells yielded a CD45RA+ naive subset and a CD45RA-negative memory subset. This clone was seen only once. V was clipped by 6 bases and J by 7 bases, with 25 bases between them. CDR3 size: 17 residues. Germline V CDR1 and CDR2: MDHEN, SYDVKM. The clonotype comes from a woman aged 25 to 45 in good health. This chain connects TRBV28 to TRBJ2-1; D possibly matches TRBD1 or TRBD2 (5 bases each). Material for sequencing was naive CD4+ T cells sorted from blood. Described subset: CD45RA+ positively selected. CDR3 DNA: TGTGCCAGCAGCCCCCGTCGGGGCTCTGTCCCCCCGAATGAGCAGTTCTTC. Amino acid sequence: CASSPRRGSVPPNEQFF.